This passage covers 5 T cell receptor beta chains from one sample sequenced in a study of cytomegalovirus exposure and HLA in healthy donors. Repertoires were generated with immunoSEQ multiplex PCR, while TCRdb's copy carries only in-frame clones and drops some. This table holds more than 250,000 clones, roughly 85% found once. Material: PBMCs. The receptor source for this set is a woman in her late teens or twenties in good health and CMV-seronegative.

The V gene is TRBV19, the J gene TRBJ2-1; a weak D match, TRBD1 (5 bases). Germline values: CDR1 LNHDA, CDR2 SQIVND (reference sequence). There are 12 residues in the CDR3. Deletions cut 5 bases from V and 7 bases from J, with 9 bases between. The CDR3 bases are TGTGCCAGTAGTGCAGGGATAAATGAGCAGTTCTTC. This codes for CASSAGINEQFF.

V and J are TRBV4-3 and TRBJ1-2; D is unresolved. Germline V gene data show CDR1 as LGHNA and CDR2 as YSLEER. The CDR3 totals 15 residues. V lost 2 bases and J lost 4, with 14 bases in between. CDR3 region: CASSQSATTTYGYTF. The CDR3 region has the DNA TGCGCCAGCAGCCAATCAGCCACAACTACCTATGGCTACACCTTC.

CDR3 sequence: CASSSRQGWDTEAFF. Here the CDR3 DNA reads TGTGCCAGCAGTTCACGACAGGGGTGGGACACTGAAGCTTTCTTT. The J gene is TRBJ1-1, the V gene TRBV28; 8 nucleotides match TRBD1. The CDR3 is 15 amino acids. The ends lost 4 bases at V and 3 bases at J; junction bases unmatched: 7. Germline lookup yields CDR1 MDHEN and CDR2 SYDVKM.

The chain carries TRBV15 and TRBJ1-1; D may be TRBD1 (5 bases). Deletions cut 0 bases from V and 1 base from J, with 18 bases between. CDR1 and CDR2 (germline): LNHNV, YYDKDF (reference sequence). The CDR3 is 18 amino acids. The CDR3: CATSRDFSGGVRNTEAFF. CDR3 nucleotides: TGTGCCACCAGCAGAGATTTTTCGGGGGGTGTGCGGAACACTGAAGCTTTCTTT.

The chain employs TRBV9 and TRBJ1-3, with TRBD1 as a possible D gene (6 bases). Germline values: CDR1 SGDLS, CDR2 YYNGEE. This CDR3 has 15 amino acids. Trimming stripped 2 bases from V and 3 bases from J, with 12 bases between. CDR3 DNA: TGTGCCAGCAGCGTCAGGGGTTGGAATGGAAACACCATATATTTT. Translating it yields CASSVRGWNGNTIYF.